This TCR beta chain was captured by sequencing in a study of T cell responses to AZD1222 COVID-19 vaccine (dated by TCRdb to the early 2020s). Concerning the study at large: Because spike-specific TCR depth and breadth did not differ between the two schedules, AZD1222 recipients who got a second dose at roughly 4 weeks were pooled with those who got a second dose at roughly 12 weeks. TCR sequencing was performed for some 250 trial participants, of whom 207 were given two doses of AZD1222 and around 25 were given two doses of MenACWY control vaccine. Trial participants were enrolled by age into subgroups of 18-55, 56-69 and 70-plus years, and about 150, 27 and 61 TCR-sequenced participants, respectively, were included in these subgroups.

Of note for this clone: Its binding antigen is unknown. The sample holds no much larger clone one base away, and base qualities are not on file.

The CDR3 regions of human TCRbeta chains were subjected to immunosequencing. On the authors' methods: Repertoire TCRs were checked for matches against a reference library of SARS-CoV-2-specific TCRs that had been generated using the MIRA antigen-specificity platform. Breadth was defined as the fraction of unique TCRs that were SARS-CoV-2-associated, and depth was defined as the fraction of total T cells that were SARS-CoV-2-associated. Using the MIRA data, each spike-specific TCR was mapped to the spike region that the TCR reacts to and placed in a CD4 or CD8 class. Log10-transformed breadth and depth values were compared by one-way ANOVA with Sidak's multiple comparisons tests. Sourced from immuneACCESS, this table was stored by TCRdb with only in-frame sequences that have V and J called. A share of the clones is absent; for the studies checked, an unresolved V gene accounts for under half, and the remainder has no known explanation. V, J and clone size were drawn from that table, and D and trimming were deduced from the DNA. This sample has fewer than 150,000 clones in its table, and about nine tenths of those were observed once. Of the sample, around 3.6% is held by the ten largest clones.

This sample's time point label indicates: baseline before first vaccination. The vaccinee samples were drawn from two UK trials, COV001 and COV002, one of which was a single-blind randomized controlled phase 2/3 trial testing AZD1222 (ChAdOx1 nCoV-19) in healthy adults. Trial participant PBMC samples were collected at day 0 and day 28 after the second dose for TCRbeta chain sequencing. The CDR3 runs 14 residues from the cysteine to the phenylalanine. The DNA shown is the 42-base CDR3, in frame from base 1. V is shortened by 2 bases, J by 0 bases, and the region joining them spans 7 bases. The germline V gene specifies MNHEY as CDR1 and SVGAGI as CDR2. Results the study describes overall, beyond this receptor: The 56-69-year group was small, and its depth increase did not reach significance, likely because of low power. Conclusions about previously exposed vaccinees were limited because only six AZD1222 recipients were SARS-CoV-2 seropositive at baseline. No day 14 peak-response samples were available, so repertoires were characterized only after the peak T cell response. Reportedly, close to half of the unique spike-specific TCRs recognized epitopes lying outside the regions that are mutated in the B.1.351 and B.1.1.7 variants. CD4 TCRs associated with the vaccine covered the entire spike protein, and the dominant responses were in regions 160-218 and 743-854. After two AZD1222 doses, both the breadth and the depth of spike-specific TCRs were significantly higher than at day 0 and than in MenACWY recipients. Most participants were white British and females outnumbered males, and the authors suggested that clonal diversity may have been underestimated.

The clonotype comes from an adult in good health. The sequencing used peripheral blood, collected on day 0 of AZD1222 vaccination. This chain joins TRBV6-5 to TRBJ1-1, with the D segment identity uncertain. The bases read TGTGCCAGCAGTTACGCATGGATGAACACTGAAGCTTTCTTT. Its product reads: CASSYAWMNTEAFF.